The 12 T cell receptor beta chains presented below share a single source sample, sequenced in a study of patients and donors after allogeneic stem cell transplantation. TCRdb re-derived calls from the RT-PCR reads in MiXCR, one entry per CDR3 protein. The sample includes 200,000 to 250,000 distinct CDR3 sequences, 13% to 15% of them seen just once. The sequenced sample was blood, either unsorted or a sorted T cell fraction (not recorded which). These receptors were collected from a human donor who was either an allogeneic HSCT recipient or a stem cell or donor lymphocyte infusion donor (not recorded which). It is not recorded whose cells these are; they may come from a transplant donor.

This clonotype was seen a few times. The chain joins TRBV19 to TRBJ2-1; 7 bases agree with TRBD2. Trimming at V came to 4 bases and at J to 12 bases, leaving 9 bases not matched to a gene. Germline V gene sequence: CDR1 LNHDA, CDR2 SQIVND (reference sequence). The CDR3 covers 13 residues. CDR3 in amino acids: CASSTGGGAGQFF. CDR3 nucleotides: TGTGCCAGTAGTACCGGGGGAGGGGCGGGGCAGTTCTTC. Full variable domain (missing parts from reference TRBV19 and TRBJ2-1): DGGITQSPKYLFRKEGQNVTLSCEQNLNHDAMYWYRQDPGQGLRLIYYSQIVNDFQKGDIAEGYSVSREKKESFPLTVTSAQKNPTAFYLCASSTGGGAGQFFGPGTRLTVL.

This clonotype showed up many times. The V call is TRBV18, the J call TRBJ2-6; TRBD2 is a possible D gene (5 bases). Germline V lookup: CDR1 KGHSH, CDR2 LQKENI. This CDR3 contains 17 residues. Trimming cost V 3 bases and J 0 bases, with 12 bases left between them. The CDR3 sequence: CASSPDGGFSGANVLTF. The CDR3 DNA sequence: TGTGCCAGCTCACCCGACGGAGGATTCTCTGGGGCCAACGTCCTGACTTTC.

This clonotype was detected many times. This chain uses TRBV4-3 with TRBJ2-1, with 8 bases aligning to TRBD2. The germline gives CDR1 LGHNA, CDR2 YSLEER. This CDR3 comprises 15 residues. With 1 base clipped from V and 4 bases from J, the junction kept 3 bases outside the gene matches. The CDR3 region has the DNA TGCGCCAGCAGCCAAGTGGCTAGCGGGTACAATGAGCAGTTCTTC. It codes for CASSQVASGYNEQFF.

This clonotype was seen at least ten times. This chain connects TRBV5-1 to TRBJ2-2; tentative D call: TRBD1 (6 bases). The CDR3 is 15 residues long. Trimming shortened V by 4 bases and J by 7 bases, and 17 bases separated the two germline ends. Germline CDR1 SGHRS, CDR2 YFSETQ. The CDR3 loop is CASSPIQGSGGELFF. CDR3 nucleotide sequence: TGCGCCAGCAGCCCGATACAGGGTTCGGGCGGGGAGCTGTTTTTT. The variable domain in full, with the rest retrieved from reference TRBV5-1 and TRBJ2-2, is KAGVTQTPRYLIKTRGQQVTLSCSPISGHRSVSWYQQTPGQGLQFLFEYFSETQRNKGNFPGRFSGRQFSNSRSEMNVSTLELGDSALYLCASSPIQGSGGELFFGEGSRLTVL.

The chain is built from TRBV12-3 or TRBV12-4 and TRBJ1-2; D is unclear. The CDR3 covers 14 residues. The V end lost 0 bases, the J end lost 6 bases, and 11 bases lay between the germline ends. The CDR3 region has the DNA TGTGCCAGCAGTTTAGCGCTACGGAACCATGGCTACACCTTC. Protein sequence: CASSLALRNHGYTF.

This clonotype was seen at least ten times. The chain has TRBV12-3 or TRBV12-4 and TRBJ2-5, with D unclear. This CDR3 contains 15 residues. V dropped 4 bases and J dropped 2 bases, with 14 bases sitting between them. The CDR3 DNA is TGTGCCAGCAGTTCTGCTCGGCAGGTACAAGAGACCCAGTACTTC. It encodes CASSSARQVQETQYF.

This clonotype was seen only a few times. The chain joins TRBV29-1 to TRBJ1-1; a possible D gene is TRBD1 (5 bases). From germline, CDR1 is SQVTM and CDR2 ANQGSEA. This CDR3 comprises 14 residues. V was trimmed by 7 bases and J by 4 bases, leaving 19 bases between them. The CDR3 region has the DNA TGCAGCGCAAGACCCATTGGGAGGGGCACTGAAGCTTTCTTT. It codes for CSARPIGRGTEAFF.

This clonotype appeared a few times. The chain combines TRBV2 with TRBJ2-3, with 9 bases identical to TRBD2. Germline V gene lookup returns CDR1 SNHLY and CDR2 FYNNEI. V gave up 6 bases and J gave up 0 bases; unmatched junction bases: 4. This CDR3 contains 15 residues. The CDR3 here is CASSDTSGSTDTQYF. The CDR3 DNA reads TGTGCCAGCAGCGATACTAGCGGGAGCACAGATACGCAGTATTTT.

This clonotype showed up just a few times. The chain employs TRBV5-1 and TRBJ2-7; TRBD1 is a possible D gene (5 bases). Trimming took 2 bases from V and 2 from J, leaving 11 bases between them. Looked up from germline, CDR1 is SGHRS and CDR2 is YFSETQ. This CDR3 is 14 amino acids long. This CDR3 is CASSFERGPYEQYF. CDR3 sequence (DNA): TGCGCCAGCAGCTTCGAAAGGGGCCCCTACGAGCAGTACTTC.

In its sample, this clonotype was seen a few times. J is TRBJ2-1 and V is TRBV7-9; D possibly corresponds to TRBD2 (6 bases). In germline, CDR1 is SEHNR, CDR2 FQNEAQ (reference sequence). V gave up 5 bases and J gave up 14 bases, with 16 bases separating them. This CDR3 is 12 amino acids long. The CDR3, as DNA: TGTGCCAGCAGCGTATCTAGCGCTAGCAAGTTCTTC. Protein product: CASSVSSASKFF.

This clonotype was counted a few times. The J gene is TRBJ2-1, the V gene TRBV19, with 7 bases aligning to TRBD2. Per the germline V gene, CDR1 is LNHDA and CDR2 is SQIVND (reference sequence). Trimming at V came to 4 bases and at J to 0 bases, leaving 3 bases not matched to a gene. This CDR3 spans 15 amino acids. Written as DNA, the CDR3 is TGTGCCAGTAGTAGGGGCGGGGGCTCCTACAATGAGCAGTTCTTC. It yields the protein CASSRGGGSYNEQFF.

This clonotype has at least ten counts. CDR3 protein: CASSSRTATNTEAFF. The CDR3 nucleotides are TGCGCCAGCAGCTCCCGGACAGCAACGAACACTGAAGCTTTCTTT. This chain joins TRBV5-1 and TRBJ1-1, with D possibly matching TRBD1 (6 bases). The CDR3 runs 15 residues. Deletions cut 3 bases from V and 1 base from J, with 13 bases between. CDR1 is SGHRS and CDR2 is YFSETQ in the germline V gene.